The rows below give T cell receptor beta chains drawn from one sample of a study of T cell responses to AZD1222 COVID-19 vaccine. TCRdb keeps only in-frame clones here, not all; method: immunoSEQ multiplex PCR. The repertoire holds about 120,000 clones, with 75% to 90% as singletons. Sequencing was performed on peripheral blood, taken on day 0 of AZD1222 vaccination. The origin of the receptors is an adult in good health. The CDR3 runs from the conserved cysteine through the conserved F or W. A D gene is named only where the DNA matches it firmly. Where a row states a size, it is once, few, many or the class of an expanded clone; other rows omit it.

d_call j_call v_call clone_size cdr3_aa cdr3_nt
TRBD1 TRBJ1-1 TRBV9 once CASSVVGDRGTEAFF TGTGCCAGCAGCGTAGTAGGGGACAGGGGCACTGAAGCTTTCTTT
TRBD2 TRBJ2-1 TRBV2 - CASSDVAGRGGEQFF TGTGCCAGCAGTGACGTAGCGGGGAGGGGCGGGGAGCAGTTCTTC
- TRBJ2-1 TRBV6-5 - CASSYLYEPGGEQFF TGTGCCAGCAGTTACCTCTATGAACCCGGGGGTGAGCAGTTCTTC
- TRBJ1-1 TRBV18 - CASSQGNGNTEAFF TGTGCCAGTTCACAGGGAAATGGGAACACTGAAGCTTTCTTT
- TRBJ2-3 TRBV12-5 - CASGLVLGPTDTQYF TGTGCTAGTGGTTTGGTACTAGGGCCGACAGATACGCAGTATTTT
TRBD2 TRBJ2-5 TRBV2 - CASSEGGSWQTQYF TGTGCCAGCAGTGAGGGCGGGAGTTGGCAGACCCAGTACTTC
- TRBJ2-2 TRBV19 - CASSDDGELFF TGTGCCAGTAGTGATGACGGGGAGCTGTTTTTT
- TRBJ2-7 TRBV4-1 few CASSQVLSLEQYF TGCGCCAGCAGCCAAGTGCTCTCCCTCGAGCAGTACTTC
TRBD1 TRBJ1-1 TRBV18 - CASARDRNTEAFF TGTGCCAGCGCCCGGGACAGGAACACTGAAGCTTTCTTT
TRBD2 TRBJ2-4 TRBV10-3 - CAIRQTSEVPFF TGTGCCATCAGGCAGACTAGCGAGGTCCCCTTCTTC
- TRBJ2-7 TRBV30 few CAWMGGYEQYF TGTGCCTGGATGGGTGGCTACGAGCAGTACTTC
- TRBJ1-5 TRBV6-2/TRBV6-3 - CASSYSGQSTDSNQPQHF TGTGCCAGCAGTTACAGCGGACAGAGTACCGATAGCAATCAGCCCCAGCATTTT
- TRBJ2-4 TRBV19 - CASSLAAAKNIQYF TGTGCCAGTAGTCTTGCGGCAGCCAAAAACATTCAGTACTTC
- TRBJ1-6 TRBV7-2 - CASSSQGTFNNSPLHF TGTGCCAGCAGCTCACAAGGGACATTTAATAATTCACCCCTCCACTTT
- TRBJ2-3 TRBV3-1/TRBV3-2 - CASSTHAESTDTQYF TGTGCCAGCAGCACCCATGCTGAAAGCACAGATACGCAGTATTTT
- TRBJ1-5 TRBV2 - CASSEFRDQPQHF TGTGCCAGCAGTGAATTCCGGGATCAGCCCCAGCATTTT